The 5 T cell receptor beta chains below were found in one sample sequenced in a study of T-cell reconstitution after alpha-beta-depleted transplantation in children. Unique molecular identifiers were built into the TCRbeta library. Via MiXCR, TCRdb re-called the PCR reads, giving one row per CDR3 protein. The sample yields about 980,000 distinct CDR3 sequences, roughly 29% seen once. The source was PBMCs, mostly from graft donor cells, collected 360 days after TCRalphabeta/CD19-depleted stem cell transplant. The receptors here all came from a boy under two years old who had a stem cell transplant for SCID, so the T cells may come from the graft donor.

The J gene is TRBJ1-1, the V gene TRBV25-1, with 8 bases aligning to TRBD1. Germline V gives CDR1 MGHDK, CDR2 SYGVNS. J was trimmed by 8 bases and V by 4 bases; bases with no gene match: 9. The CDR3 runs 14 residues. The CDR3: CASSGPGQVTEAFF. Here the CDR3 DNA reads TGTGCCAGCAGTGGACCGGGACAGGTTACCGAAGCTTTCTTT.

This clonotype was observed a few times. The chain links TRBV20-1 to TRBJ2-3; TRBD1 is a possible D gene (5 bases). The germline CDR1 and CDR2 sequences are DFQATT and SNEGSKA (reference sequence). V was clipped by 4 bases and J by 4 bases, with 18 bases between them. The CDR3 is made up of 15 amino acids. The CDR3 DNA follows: TGCAGTGCTACAGGGCCTTTCCCCCCCCCAGATACGCAGTATTTT. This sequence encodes CSATGPFPPPDTQYF.

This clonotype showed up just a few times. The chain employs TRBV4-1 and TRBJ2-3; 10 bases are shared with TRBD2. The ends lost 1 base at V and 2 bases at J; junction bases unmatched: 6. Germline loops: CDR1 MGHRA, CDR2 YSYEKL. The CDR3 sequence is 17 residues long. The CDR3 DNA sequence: TGCGCCAGCAGCCAAGTGTTAGCGGGGGGACCCACAGATACGCAGTATTTT. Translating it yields CASSQVLAGGPTDTQYF.

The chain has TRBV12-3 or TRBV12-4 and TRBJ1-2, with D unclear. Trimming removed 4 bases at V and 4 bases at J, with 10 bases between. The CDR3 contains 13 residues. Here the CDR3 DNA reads TGTGCCAGCAGTTCTGGGGTGAGCTATGGCTACACCTTC. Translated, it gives CASSSGVSYGYTF.

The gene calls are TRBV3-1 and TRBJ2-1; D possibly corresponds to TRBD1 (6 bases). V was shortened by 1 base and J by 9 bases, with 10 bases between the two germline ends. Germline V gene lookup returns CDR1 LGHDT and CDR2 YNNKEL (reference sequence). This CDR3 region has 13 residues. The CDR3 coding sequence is TGTGCCAGCAGCCAAGTTAGAGGGGGTGAGCAGTTCTTC. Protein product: CASSQVRGGEQFF.